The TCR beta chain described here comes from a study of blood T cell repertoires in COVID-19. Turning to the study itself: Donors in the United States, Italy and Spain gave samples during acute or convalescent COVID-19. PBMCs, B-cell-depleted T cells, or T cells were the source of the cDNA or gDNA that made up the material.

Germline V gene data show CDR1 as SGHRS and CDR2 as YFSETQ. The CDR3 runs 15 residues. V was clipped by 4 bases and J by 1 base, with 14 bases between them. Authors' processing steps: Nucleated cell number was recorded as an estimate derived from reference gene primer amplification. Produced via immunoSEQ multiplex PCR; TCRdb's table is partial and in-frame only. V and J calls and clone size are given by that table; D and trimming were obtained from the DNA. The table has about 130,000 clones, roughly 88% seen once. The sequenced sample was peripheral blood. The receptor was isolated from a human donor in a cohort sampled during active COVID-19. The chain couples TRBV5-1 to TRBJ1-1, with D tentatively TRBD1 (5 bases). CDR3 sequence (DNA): TGCGCCAGCAGCCCCTCGGCGGGGGGGAACACTGAAGCTTTCTTT. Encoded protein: CASSPSAGGNTEAFF.